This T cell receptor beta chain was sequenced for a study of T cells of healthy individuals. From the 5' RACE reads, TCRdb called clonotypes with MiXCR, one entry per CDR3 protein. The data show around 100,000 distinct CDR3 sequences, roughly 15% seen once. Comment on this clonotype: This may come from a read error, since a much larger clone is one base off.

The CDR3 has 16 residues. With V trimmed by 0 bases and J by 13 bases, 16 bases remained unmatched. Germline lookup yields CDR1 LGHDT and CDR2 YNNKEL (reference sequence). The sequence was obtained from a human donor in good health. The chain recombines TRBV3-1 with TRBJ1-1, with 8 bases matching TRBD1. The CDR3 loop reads CASSQDHSAGGRGVFF. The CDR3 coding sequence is TGTGCCAGCAGCCAAGATCATTCCGCAGGGGGCCGGGGAGTTTTCTTT.